This entry concerns a single T cell receptor (beta chain). The data stem from a study of blood T cell repertoires in COVID-19. About the research overall: T cells, B-cell-depleted T cells, or PBMCs provided the cDNA or gDNA that served as material.

Original processing methods: Amplification with reference gene primers provided the estimates of nucleated cell counts. This table comes from immunoSEQ multiplex PCR, and its TCRdb copy is limited to in-frame clones, with some not included. V, J and clone size were drawn from that table, and D and trimming were deduced from the DNA. The sample contains hundreds of thousands of clones, approximately 91% of which appear only once. Trimming took 5 bases from V and 6 from J; bases not matched to a gene: 7. Germline values: CDR1 LNHDA, CDR2 SQIVND (reference sequence). CDR3 size: 14 residues. The sample comprised peripheral blood. This clonotype was sampled from a man in his sixties who had recovered from COVID-19. The chain carries TRBV19 and TRBJ1-5; 7 nucleotides agree with TRBD1. The DNA of the CDR3 is TGTGCCAGTAGTTTCCACAGGGGTCCTCAGCCCCAGCATTTT. Translation gives CASSFHRGPQPQHF.